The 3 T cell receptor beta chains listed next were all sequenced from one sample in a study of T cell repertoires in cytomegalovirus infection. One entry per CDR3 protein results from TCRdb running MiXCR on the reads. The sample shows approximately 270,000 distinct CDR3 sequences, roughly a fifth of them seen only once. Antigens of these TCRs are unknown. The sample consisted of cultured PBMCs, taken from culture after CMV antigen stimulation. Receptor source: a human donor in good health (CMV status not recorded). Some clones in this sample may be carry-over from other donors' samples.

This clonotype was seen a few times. CDR3 residues: CSARDPGLAGTQNYEQYF. As DNA, the CDR3 is TGCAGTGCTAGAGACCCGGGACTAGCGGGAACCCAAAACTACGAGCAGTACTTC. The chain has TRBV20-1 and TRBJ2-7; the match to TRBD2 covers 13 bases. The CDR3 runs 18 residues. V shed 0 bases and J 3 bases; nucleotides not matched to a gene: 11. CDR1 DFQATT and CDR2 SNEGSKA come from the germline V gene (reference sequence).

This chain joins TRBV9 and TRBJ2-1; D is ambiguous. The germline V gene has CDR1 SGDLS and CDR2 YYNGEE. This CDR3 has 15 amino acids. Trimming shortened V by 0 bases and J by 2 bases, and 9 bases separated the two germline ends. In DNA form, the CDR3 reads TGTGCCAGCAGCGTAGGTGGGCACCCCTACAATGAGCAGTTCTTC. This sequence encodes CASSVGGHPYNEQFF.

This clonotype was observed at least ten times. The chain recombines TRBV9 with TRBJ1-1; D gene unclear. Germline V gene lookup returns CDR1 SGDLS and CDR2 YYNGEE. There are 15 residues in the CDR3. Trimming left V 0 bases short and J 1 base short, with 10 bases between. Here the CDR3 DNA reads TGTGCCAGCAGCGTAGGGGCAGAACCGAACACTGAAGCTTTCTTT. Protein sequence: CASSVGAEPNTEAFF. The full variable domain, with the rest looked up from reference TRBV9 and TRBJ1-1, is DSGVTQTPKHLITATGQRVTLRCSPRSGDLSVYWYQQSLDQGLQFLIQYYNGEERAKGNILERFSAQQFPDLHSELNLSSLELGDSALYFCASSVGAEPNTEAFFGQGTRLTVV.